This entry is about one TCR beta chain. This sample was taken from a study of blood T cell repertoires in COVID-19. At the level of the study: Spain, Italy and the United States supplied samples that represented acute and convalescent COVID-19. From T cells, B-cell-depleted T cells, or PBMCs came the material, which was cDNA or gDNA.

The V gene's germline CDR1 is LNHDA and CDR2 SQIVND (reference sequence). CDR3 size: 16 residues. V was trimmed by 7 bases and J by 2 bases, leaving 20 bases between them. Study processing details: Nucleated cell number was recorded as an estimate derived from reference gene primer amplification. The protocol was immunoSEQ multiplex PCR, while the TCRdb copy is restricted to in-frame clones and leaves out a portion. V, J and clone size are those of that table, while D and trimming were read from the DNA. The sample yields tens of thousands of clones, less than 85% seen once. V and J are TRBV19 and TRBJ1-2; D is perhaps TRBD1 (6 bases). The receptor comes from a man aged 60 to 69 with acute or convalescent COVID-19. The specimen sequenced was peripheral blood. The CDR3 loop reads CASTPLVGTLNYGYTF. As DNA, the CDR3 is TGTGCCAGTACCCCCCTCGTCGGGACATTAAACTATGGCTACACCTTC.